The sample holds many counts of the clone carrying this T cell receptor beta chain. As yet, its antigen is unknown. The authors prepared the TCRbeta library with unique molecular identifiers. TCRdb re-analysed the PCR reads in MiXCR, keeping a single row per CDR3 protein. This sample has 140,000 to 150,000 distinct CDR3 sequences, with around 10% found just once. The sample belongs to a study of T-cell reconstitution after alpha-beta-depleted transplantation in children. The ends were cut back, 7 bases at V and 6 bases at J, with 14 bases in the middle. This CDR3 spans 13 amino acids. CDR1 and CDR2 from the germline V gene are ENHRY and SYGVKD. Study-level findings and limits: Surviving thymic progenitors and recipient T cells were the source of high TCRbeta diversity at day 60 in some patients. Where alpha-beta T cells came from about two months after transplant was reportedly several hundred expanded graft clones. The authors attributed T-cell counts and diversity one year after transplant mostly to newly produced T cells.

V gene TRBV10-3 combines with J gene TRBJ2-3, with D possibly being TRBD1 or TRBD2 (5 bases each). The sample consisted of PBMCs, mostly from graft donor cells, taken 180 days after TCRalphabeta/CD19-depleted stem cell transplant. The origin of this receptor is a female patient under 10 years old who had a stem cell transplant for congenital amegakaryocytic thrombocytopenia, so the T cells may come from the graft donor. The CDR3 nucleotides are TGTGCCATCAAGCACGGGGCTACCGATACGCAGTATTTT. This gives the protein CAIKHGATDTQYF.